This TCR beta chain emerged from a study of blood T cell repertoires in COVID-19. Study overall: Acute and convalescent COVID-19 specimens originated in the United States, Italy and Spain. T cells, B-cell-depleted T cells, or PBMCs provided the cDNA or gDNA that served as material.

Trimming shortened V by 5 bases and J by 0 bases, and 11 bases separated the two germline ends. Germline-derived CDR1 and CDR2 are SGHVS and FNYEAQ. The CDR3 is 15 amino acids. Authors' methods: Amplification of reference gene primers was used by the study to estimate nucleated cell counts. The protocol was immunoSEQ multiplex PCR, while the TCRdb copy is restricted to in-frame clones and leaves out a portion. The V and J calls and clone size come from that table; D and trimming were worked out from the DNA. This repertoire shows about 73,000 clones, around 82% found once; its top ten account for 25% to 30%.

V usage is TRBV7-6 and J usage is TRBJ2-1, with unresolved D. This receptor was identified in a human donor in a cohort sampled during active COVID-19. Material for sequencing was peripheral blood. CDR3 nucleotide sequence: TGTGCCAGCAGCGGTGGCAGAAGCTCCTACAATGAGCAGTTCTTC. Translation: CASSGGRSSYNEQFF.